The 10 T cell receptor beta chains below were found in one sample sequenced in a study of blood T cell repertoires in COVID-19. Sequencing used immunoSEQ multiplex PCR; TCRdb keeps in-frame clones, though not all of them. The profile covers 200,000 to 300,000 clones, with around 84% appearing a single time and roughly 4.9% taken by the ten largest. The specimen was peripheral blood. These receptors came from a woman aged 60 to 75 with COVID-19, enrolled during active disease.

The chain carries TRBV2 and TRBJ1-2; perhaps TRBD1 as D (5 bases). CDR3 length equals 16 residues. CDR1 SNHLY and CDR2 FYNNEI come from the germline V gene. Between the trimmed V and J ends, which lost 2 bases and 5 bases, there was a span of 18 bases. The CDR3 loop is CASSEFRGSTRYGYTF. The CDR3 DNA follows: TGTGCCAGCAGTGAATTTCGGGGGTCTACGAGGTATGGCTACACCTTC.

The chain's CDR3 is CASSLFLAGLAGGRNEQFF. CDR3 sequence (DNA): TGTGCCAGCAGTTTATTTTTGGCCGGACTAGCGGGAGGTCGGAATGAGCAGTTCTTC. The chain carries TRBV28 and TRBJ2-1; 14 positions agree with TRBD2. The junction had 12 bases not matched to a gene; V was cut back by 1 base and J by 7 bases. CDR3 length: 19 amino acids. CDR1 MDHEN and CDR2 SYDVKM come from the germline V gene.

J is TRBJ1-2 and V is TRBV10-3; the D gene is possibly TRBD1 (6 bases). V lost 3 bases, J lost 8 bases, and 10 bases lay in between. CDR1 ENHRY and CDR2 SYGVKD come from the germline V gene. This CDR3 region has 12 residues. The CDR3 sequence is CAISDTGWGYTF. The CDR3 coding sequence is TGTGCCATCAGTGATACAGGGTGGGGCTACACCTTC.

This clone was observed once. V and J are TRBV7-3 and TRBJ2-1, with 11 bases fitting TRBD2. Germline V gene sequence: CDR1 SGHTA, CDR2 FQGTGA. This CDR3 spans 16 amino acids. V gave up 5 bases and J gave up 6 bases; unmatched junction bases: 9. CDR3 DNA sequence: TGTGCCAGCAGCCCATTAGCGGGAGGGCCCTCCAATGAGCAGTTCTTC. Its translation is CASSPLAGGPSNEQFF.

The chain is built from TRBV19 and TRBJ1-2; 10 nucleotides align to TRBD1. CDR3 length equals 15 residues. Germline V lookup: CDR1 LNHDA, CDR2 SQIVND (reference sequence). V was clipped by 8 bases and J by 2 bases; unmatched bases: 8. This chain's CDR3 is CASGLDRGGNYGYTF. In DNA, the CDR3 is TGTGCCAGTGGCCTGGACAGGGGGGGGAACTATGGCTACACCTTC.

This clone was observed a few times. The V gene is TRBV3-1 (or the pseudogene TRBV3-2), the J gene TRBJ1-2, with D possibly matching TRBD1 (6 bases). CDR1 LGHDT and CDR2 YNNKEL come from the germline V gene (reference sequence). V was clipped by 4 bases and J by 8 bases, with 17 bases between them. The CDR3 totals 14 residues. The CDR3 loop reads CASSPFGTLNGYTF. The CDR3 nucleotides read TGTGCCAGCAGCCCTTTCGGGACACTCAACGGCTACACCTTC.

The gene calls are TRBV30 and TRBJ2-6; D ambiguous. V shed 3 bases and J shed 0 bases, with 12 bases lying between them. The CDR3 loop spans 16 amino acids. Germline CDR1 reads GTSNPN; CDR2 reads SVGIG (reference sequence). In DNA form, the CDR3 reads TGTGCCTGGAGGCCCAAAGAGCACTCTGGGGCCAACGTCCTGACTTTC. Amino acid sequence: CAWRPKEHSGANVLTF.

This chain links TRBV7-3 with TRBJ2-7; possible D gene TRBD1, 5 bases. From germline, CDR1 is SGHTA and CDR2 FQGTGA. The V and J ends lost 4 bases and 6 bases respectively, with 16 bases between them. CDR3 length: 14 amino acids. The CDR3 is CASSSQGAGSEQYF. The CDR3 DNA follows: TGTGCCAGCAGCTCCCAGGGTGCCGGCTCCGAGCAGTACTTC.

This clone has only one observation. The CDR3 region is CASSPRAGVGETQYF. The CDR3 DNA sequence: TGTGCCAGCAGCCCCCGGGCGGGAGTCGGGGAGACCCAGTACTTC. The chain couples TRBV7-9 to TRBJ2-5, with 7 positions matching TRBD2. This CDR3 spans 15 amino acids. Germline V lookup: CDR1 SEHNR, CDR2 FQNEAQ (reference sequence). J was trimmed by 5 bases and V by 5 bases; bases with no gene match: 11.

V usage is TRBV18 and J usage is TRBJ2-3, with TRBD2 identical over 11 bases. CDR1 and CDR2 (germline): KGHSH, LQKENI. V trimming: 2 bases; J trimming: 5 bases; junction bases outside the gene matches: 6. This CDR3 is 16 amino acids long. This CDR3 reads CASSPSSGRTEDTQYF. Written as DNA, the CDR3 is TGTGCCAGCTCACCATCTAGCGGGAGGACTGAAGATACGCAGTATTTT.